This T cell receptor beta chain was found in a study of T cell clones after liver transplantation. Study in general: Patients counted as tolerant after at least one year off all immunosuppression, enzymes not exceeding twice normal.

This clone has just one count. Its target is not known. Trimming shortened V by 7 bases and J by 2 bases, and 9 bases separated the two germline ends. The V gene's germline CDR1 is MNHNS and CDR2 SASEGT. CDR3 length: 13 residues. Measured with immunoSEQ multiplex PCR; TCRdb has only the in-frame clones, and not every one. The sample lists tens of thousands of clones, approximately 80% occurring once. Points from the study as a whole: Low donor cell numbers restricted donor-reactive repertoire measurement in a couple of subjects. Post-transplant, graft-donor-reactive CD4 TCRbeta sequences in blood dropped significantly in 5 of 8 subjects.

The chain carries TRBV6-1 and TRBJ2-1; D unresolved. This specimen consisted of CD4+ T cells from blood, obtained 12 months after liver transplant. This sequence originates from a human patient who received a liver transplant. T cells may partly derive from the graft donor. The DNA of the CDR3 is TGTGCCAGCATGAGAGGAACCTACAATGAGCAGTTCTTC. As protein: CASMRGTYNEQFF.